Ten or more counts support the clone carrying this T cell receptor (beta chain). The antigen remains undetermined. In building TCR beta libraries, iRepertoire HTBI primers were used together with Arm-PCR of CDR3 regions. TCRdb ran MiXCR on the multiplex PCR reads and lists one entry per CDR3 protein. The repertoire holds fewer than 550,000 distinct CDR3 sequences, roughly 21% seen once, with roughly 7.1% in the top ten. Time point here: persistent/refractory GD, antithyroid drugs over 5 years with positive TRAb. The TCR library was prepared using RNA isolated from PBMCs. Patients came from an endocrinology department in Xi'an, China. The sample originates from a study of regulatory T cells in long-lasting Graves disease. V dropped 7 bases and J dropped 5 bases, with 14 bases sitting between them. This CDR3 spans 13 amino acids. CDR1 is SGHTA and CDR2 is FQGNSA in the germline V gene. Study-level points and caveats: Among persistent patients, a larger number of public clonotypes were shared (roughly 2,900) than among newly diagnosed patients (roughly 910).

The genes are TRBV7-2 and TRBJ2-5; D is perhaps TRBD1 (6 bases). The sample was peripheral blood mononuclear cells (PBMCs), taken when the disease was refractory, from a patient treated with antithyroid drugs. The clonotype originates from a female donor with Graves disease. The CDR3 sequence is CASTTQGGETQYF. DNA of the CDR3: TGTGCCAGCACCACACAGGGCGGGGAGACCCAGTACTTC.